The 25 T cell receptor beta chains presented below share a single source sample, sequenced in a study of shared clonotypes between healthy human individuals. It was CD45RO-negative cells, positively selected for CCR7, that made up naive CD8 cells, with terminally differentiated effector memory CD45RA+ cells excluded. Assay used: immunoSEQ multiplex PCR; TCRdb lists only in-frame clones, some missing. The sample consists of under 1 million clones, 90% to 95% of them appearing once. Input material: naive CD8+ T cells sorted from blood. The source of these receptors is a man between 25 and 39 years old in good health.

This clone was seen just once. The chain joins TRBV7-9 to TRBJ2-7; D not certain. The CDR3 loop spans 14 amino acids. The germline V gene encodes CDR1 SEHNR and CDR2 FQNEAQ (reference sequence). Deletions cut 0 bases from V and 2 bases from J, with 8 bases between. Here the CDR3 DNA reads TGTGCCAGCAGCTTAGCGGGATCCCCCTACGAGCAGTACTTC. Its protein is CASSLAGSPYEQYF.

The chain has TRBV11-2 and TRBJ2-6; D gene unclear. V was cut by 6 bases and J by 4 bases, with 10 bases left in between. Germline CDR1 and CDR2: SGHAT and FQNNGV. The CDR3 spans 14 residues. DNA for the CDR3: TGTGCCAGCAGGTTTTCCGGCGGGGCCAACGTCCTGACTTTC. It codes for CASRFSGGANVLTF.

The chain couples TRBV7-2 to TRBJ2-7; D uncertain. From germline, CDR1 is SGHTA and CDR2 FQGNSA. The CDR3 extends over 15 amino acids. Trimming took off 2 bases at V and 2 bases at J, with 13 bases between the two ends. The CDR3 DNA follows: TGTGCCAGCAGCTTACCTCAAGACTCGGCCTACGAGCAGTACTTC. Amino acid sequence: CASSLPQDSAYEQYF.

The chain recombines TRBV10-3 with TRBJ2-1; tentative D call: TRBD2 (5 bases). This CDR3 is built from 13 residues. The V end was cut by 7 bases, the J end by 0 bases, with 7 bases between. The germline CDR1 and CDR2 sequences are ENHRY and SYGVKD. The CDR3, as DNA: TGTGCCATCAATGCGGGCTCCTACAATGAGCAGTTCTTC. Its translation: CAINAGSYNEQFF.

The chain has TRBV7-8 and TRBJ2-1; 11 nucleotides align to TRBD2. Germline V CDR1 and CDR2: SGHVS, FQNEAQ. This CDR3 comprises 15 residues. V lost 5 bases and J lost 3; bases outside the gene matches: 3. CDR3 amino acids: CASSMTSGIYNEQFF. The CDR3 coding sequence is TGTGCCAGCAGCATGACTAGCGGGATCTACAATGAGCAGTTCTTC.

The chain links TRBV27 to TRBJ1-2; D gene ambiguous. Trimming removed 4 bases from V and 2 bases from J, with 17 bases in between. CDR1 and CDR2 (germline): MNHEY, SMNVEV (reference sequence). This CDR3 has 16 amino acids. The DNA for the CDR3 is TGTGCCAGCAGTTCTGGGTCTCAGTACCCCAACTATGGCTACACCTTC. Amino acids: CASSSGSQYPNYGYTF.

The chain has TRBV21-1 and TRBJ1-5; no check of the table's D call, TRBD1, against the DNA was made. TRBV21-1 corresponds to a pseudogene. This CDR3 comprises 13 residues. CDR3: CASTRGGVEPQHF. The CDR3 bases are TGTGCCAGCACCAGAGGGGGCGTAGAGCCCCAGCATTTT.

A few counts support this clone. The chain has TRBV7-9 and TRBJ2-2, with D possibly matching TRBD2 (6 bases). The CDR3 loop spans 16 amino acids. Germline CDR1 SEHNR, CDR2 FQNEAQ (reference sequence). V was cut by 1 base and J by 3 bases, with 12 bases left in between. Here the CDR3 reads CASSLVPGTDTGELFF. The CDR3 coding sequence is TGTGCCAGCAGCTTAGTTCCGGGGACTGACACCGGGGAGCTGTTTTTT.

This chain uses TRBV11-3 with TRBJ2-1; 12 nucleotides line up with TRBD2. CDR1 is SGHNT, CDR2 YENEEA, per germline. V shed 5 bases and J 7 bases; nucleotides not matched to a gene: 9. The CDR3 totals 16 residues. Here the CDR3 DNA reads TGTGCCAGCAGCCCTTGGACTAGCGGGACAGAGAATGAGCAGTTCTTC. Translation gives CASSPWTSGTENEQFF. Combining the CDR3 with reference TRBV11-3 and TRBJ2-1 gives the whole variable domain EAGVVQSPRYKIIEKKQPVAFWCNPISGHNTLYWYLQNLGQGPELLIRYENEEAVDDSQLPKDRFSAERLKGVDSTLKIQPAELGDSAVYLCASSPWTSGTENEQFFGPGTRLTVL.

Here the CDR3 DNA reads TGTGCCAGCAGCTTGGCGGGAGGCGCAGATACGCAGTATTTT. Residues: CASSLAGGADTQYF. V is TRBV5-5 and J is TRBJ2-3; TRBD2 matches at 7 bases. This CDR3 comprises 14 residues. V gave up 0 bases and J gave up 4 bases; unmatched junction bases: 2. The germline V gene encodes CDR1 SGHKS and CDR2 YYEKEE (reference sequence).

This sequence joins TRBV18 and TRBJ1-2; D is ambiguous. CDR1 KGHSH and CDR2 LQKENI come from the germline V gene. Deletions cut 3 bases from V and 4 bases from J, with 12 bases between. There are 14 residues in the CDR3. CDR3 protein: CASSPGPTLYGYTF. The CDR3 DNA is TGTGCCAGCTCACCCGGACCGACGCTCTATGGCTACACCTTC.

This chain uses TRBV28 with TRBJ2-2, with 7 bases lining up with TRBD1. Germline loops: CDR1 MDHEN, CDR2 SYDVKM. This CDR3 region has 16 residues. J was trimmed by 2 bases and V by 1 base; bases with no gene match: 4. This chain's CDR3 is CASSLYQGDNTGELFF. The CDR3 DNA reads as TGTGCCAGCAGTTTATACCAGGGGGACAACACCGGGGAGCTGTTTTTT.

CDR3 nucleotide sequence: TGTGCCAGCAGTTTCTTGGCTAGCGGGAGGGCCCACGGTGATACGCAGTATTTT. It codes for CASSFLASGRAHGDTQYF. This rearrangement joins TRBV28 to TRBJ2-3; 12 nucleotides line up with TRBD2. V was clipped by 3 bases and J by 6 bases; unmatched bases: 13. CDR1 is MDHEN, CDR2 SYDVKM, per germline. The CDR3 runs to 18 residues.

The chain links TRBV10-1 to TRBJ2-1; TRBD2 matches at 8 bases. The CDR3 contains 17 residues. The germline V gene has CDR1 WNHNN and CDR2 SYGVQD (reference sequence). V lost 3 bases to trimming and J lost 6 bases; unmatched junction nucleotides: 13. The CDR3 nucleotides read TGCGCCAGCAGTGAAAATATTGGGAGCGGGAGACCCAATGAGCAGTTCTTC. It translates to CASSENIGSGRPNEQFF.

This rearrangement joins TRBV27 to TRBJ2-3; TRBD2 matches at 7 bases. CDR1 is MNHEY and CDR2 is SMNVEV in the germline V gene (reference sequence). The V gene end was trimmed by 6 bases and the J gene end by 4 bases; junction bases not matched to a gene: 1. This CDR3 region has 12 residues. This chain's CDR3 is CASRAGADTQYF. In DNA, the CDR3 is TGTGCCAGCAGGGCGGGGGCAGATACGCAGTATTTT.

This rearrangement joins TRBV7-3 to TRBJ2-1; D tentatively reads TRBD1 or TRBD2 (5 bases each). Germline V CDR1 and CDR2: SGHTA, FQGTGA. The CDR3 length is 12 residues. V lost 4 bases and J 10 bases, leaving 11 bases between the germline ends. CDR3 nucleotide sequence: TGTGCCAGCAGCTACCCCGGGGCCGAGCAGTTCTTC. Its translation: CASSYPGAEQFF. Using reference TRBV7-3 and TRBJ2-1 for the parts outside the CDR3, the full variable domain is GAGVSQTPSNKVTEKGKYVELRCDPISGHTALYWYRQSLGQGPEFLIYFQGTGAADDSGLPNDRFFAVRPEGSVSTLKIQRTERGDSAVYLCASSYPGAEQFFGPGTRLTVL.

The genes are TRBV28 and TRBJ2-7, with TRBD2 matching 8 bases. V lost 5 bases, J lost 5 bases, and 11 bases stayed unmatched. CDR1 is MDHEN, CDR2 SYDVKM, per germline. This CDR3 is 15 amino acids long. Written as DNA, the CDR3 is TGTGCCAGCAGTCACCCGGGAGGGCCTCTACACGAGCAGTACTTC. Translated: CASSHPGGPLHEQYF.

The gene calls are TRBV7-9 and TRBJ2-1; 8 positions agree with TRBD2. V trimming: 2 bases; J trimming: 7 bases; junction bases outside the gene matches: 4. Germline V gene data show CDR1 as SEHNR and CDR2 as FQNEAQ (reference sequence). The CDR3 is 14 amino acids. The CDR3 DNA is TGTGCCAGCAGCTTAAGCGGGAGTGGAAATGAGCAGTTCTTC. Encoded protein: CASSLSGSGNEQFF.

The rearrangement joins TRBV7-9 to TRBJ1-4, with 9 nucleotides matching TRBD1. V lost 0 bases, J lost 6 bases, and 2 bases stayed unmatched. From germline, CDR1 is SEHNR and CDR2 FQNEAQ (reference sequence). This CDR3 is 15 amino acids long. CDR3 DNA sequence: TGTGCCAGCAGCTTAGCGACAGGGGGTCATGAAAAACTGTTTTTT. Translation: CASSLATGGHEKLFF. Supplemented by reference TRBV7-9 and TRBJ1-4, the full variable domain reads DTGVSQNPRHKITKRGQNVTFRCDPISEHNRLYWYRQTLGQGPEFLTYFQNEAQLEKSRLLSDRFSAERPKGSFSTLEIQRTEQGDSAMYLCASSLATGGHEKLFFGSGTQLSVL.

The CDR3 bases are TGCGCCAGCAGCCGATCGACGGACCCGGGACAGGGTAATGGCTACACCTTC. It is translated as CASSRSTDPGQGNGYTF. The V gene is TRBV4-3, the J gene TRBJ1-2; TRBD1 agrees at 9 bases. The CDR3 has 17 residues. The junction had 15 bases not matched to a gene; V was cut back by 4 bases and J by 6 bases. From germline, CDR1 is LGHNA and CDR2 YSLEER.

The chain carries TRBV18 and TRBJ2-2; 9 bases fit TRBD1. CDR1 and CDR2 (germline): KGHSH, LQKENI. This CDR3 has 17 amino acids. The junction had 11 bases not matched to a gene; V was cut back by 4 bases and J by 5 bases. Written as DNA, the CDR3 is TGTGCCAGCTCACGCATCCCGGGACAGGGTACAACCGGGGAGCTGTTTTTT. It encodes CASSRIPGQGTTGELFF.

The rearrangement uses TRBV2 and TRBJ2-7; tentatively, D is TRBD2 (6 bases). In germline, CDR1 is SNHLY, CDR2 FYNNEI. The ends were cut back, 4 bases at V and 0 bases at J, with 16 bases in the middle. The CDR3 sequence is 16 residues long. CDR3 protein: CASSGTTGSDSYEQYF. The CDR3 DNA reads as TGTGCCAGCAGTGGGACTACAGGTTCAGACTCCTACGAGCAGTACTTC.

The V and J genes are TRBV12-2 and TRBJ2-7; the D segment call TRBD1 is taken from the table without a DNA check. TRBV12-2 has pseudogene status. There are 17 residues in the CDR3. The CDR3 DNA reads TGTGCAAGTCGCTTAGGGATAATACCGGGACAGGGCTACGAGCAGTACTTC. Amino acid sequence: CASRLGIIPGQGYEQYF.

The genes are TRBV7-2 and TRBJ2-7; 7 bases align to TRBD1. The CDR3 contains 15 residues. Germline CDR1 and CDR2: SGHTA and FQGNSA. After removal of 4 bases from V and 2 bases from J, the junction contained 8 bases not matched to a gene. CDR3 amino acids: CASSSRGTVPYEQYF. For the CDR3, the DNA is TGTGCCAGCAGCTCCAGAGGGACAGTCCCCTACGAGCAGTACTTC. The complete variable domain, with remaining parts taken from reference TRBV7-2 and TRBJ2-7, reads GAGVSQSPSNKVTEKGKDVELRCDPISGHTALYWYRQSLGQGLEFLIYFQGNSAPDKSGLPSDRFSAERTGGSVSTLTIQRTQQEDSAVYLCASSSRGTVPYEQYFGPGTRLTVT.

V gene TRBV4-3 combines with J gene TRBJ2-1; TRBD1 agrees at 7 bases. This CDR3 has 14 amino acids. Germline CDR1 is LGHNA and CDR2 is YSLEER. The trim removed 2 bases at V and 8 bases at J, leaving 6 bases unmatched. In DNA, the CDR3 is TGCGCCAGCAGCCAATGGGACAGTAGACATGAGCAGTTCTTC. Residues: CASSQWDSRHEQFF.